This T cell receptor (beta chain) was sequenced during a study of cytomegalovirus exposure and HLA in healthy donors. The CDR3 runs 16 residues. V dropped 4 bases and J dropped 5 bases, with 18 bases sitting between them. Germline V lookup: CDR1 ENHRY, CDR2 SYGVKD. PCR primers comprised 60 Vbeta and 13 Jbeta primers. Data came from immunoSEQ multiplex PCR; TCRdb stores just in-frame clones and leaves some out. The table lists 150,000 to 200,000 clones, approximately 59% of them singletons. The sequence came from a man between 40 and 49 years old in good health and CMV-seronegative. V is TRBV10-3 and J is TRBJ1-5; possible D gene TRBD1, 5 bases. Sequencing was performed on PBMCs. CDR3 nucleotide sequence: TGTGCCATCAGTGGGGAGGTGAGGGACCGAGATCAGCCCCAGCATTTT. Protein: CAISGEVRDRDQPQHF.